This TCR beta chain came from a study of healthy donors' naive CD4 and CD8 T cells. TCR libraries were built from approximately 490 ng of total RNA by linear amplification. TCRdb reanalysed the reads using MiXCR and keeps one entry per CDR3 protein. This sample has some 190,000 distinct CDR3 sequences, with over 60% found just once. The receptor was derived from a pool of human donors in good health; the sample pools cells from several healthy donors. The material sequenced was naive CD4+ and CD8+ T cells sorted from blood, pooled from several donors.

The CDR3 DNA sequence: TGTGCCAGCAGTTCGCGACAAGTCAATGAGCAGTTCTTC. This sequence encodes CASSSRQVNEQFF. This chain uses TRBV27 with TRBJ2-1; D gene uncertain. Germline loops: CDR1 MNHEY, CDR2 SMNVEV (reference sequence). This CDR3 has 13 residues. The V and J ends lost 4 bases and 6 bases respectively, with 10 bases between them.